This T cell receptor beta chain was profiled in a study of cytomegalovirus exposure and HLA in healthy donors. Germline V lookup: CDR1 SGHRS, CDR2 YFSETQ. The V and J ends lost 3 bases and 8 bases respectively, with 12 bases between them. This CDR3 contains 13 residues. The PCR made use of 60 Vbeta and 13 Jbeta primers. Only in-frame clones appear in the TCRdb table, and some are missing; sequencing was by immunoSEQ multiplex PCR. The sample lists some 78,000 clones, approximately 80% occurring once. This chain links TRBV5-1 with TRBJ2-1; perhaps TRBD2 as D (6 bases). The TCR comes from a man aged 45-65 years in good health and CMV-seropositive. The sequencing sample was made of PBMCs. The CDR3 nucleotides read TGCGCCAGCAGCTATAGCGGAGACCATGAGCAGTTCTTC. Amino acids: CASSYSGDHEQFF.